This record concerns one T cell receptor (beta chain) sequence. The antigen is undetermined. The data were produced by immunoSEQ multiplex PCR, yet TCRdb's version contains in-frame clones alone and is incomplete. The profile shows roughly 760,000 clones, less than 85% of them singletons. The sample comes from a study of shared clonotypes between healthy human individuals. Whole-study results and caveats: Non-shared clonotypes had lower generation probabilities than those shared by all four donors.

CDR1 and CDR2 (germline): SNHLY, FYNNEI. Trimming took 6 bases from V and 6 from J; bases not matched to a gene: 6. The CDR3 contains 15 residues. The receptor was derived from a woman aged 25 to 39 in good health. V and J are TRBV2 and TRBJ2-7, with 15 bases aligning to TRBD2. Material for sequencing was memory CD4+ T cells sorted from blood. Specified subset: CD45RA-negative fraction. DNA of the CDR3: TGTGCCAGCAGGGGACCGGGACTAGCGGGAGGCGAGCAGTACTTC. This gives the protein CASRGPGLAGGEQYF.